One and the same sample provided the 9 T cell receptor beta chains below, sequenced in a study of blood T cell repertoires in COVID-19. TCRdb's copy holds only in-frame clones and misses some; the assay was immunoSEQ multiplex PCR. Among 85,000 or so clones listed, about nine tenths were seen once. Specimen: peripheral blood. These receptors came from a man between 45 and 60 years old with active or convalescent COVID-19.

CDR3 bases: TGTGCCAGCAGTGACATAGGGACAGACTCCTACGAGCAGTACTTC. This gives the protein CASSDIGTDSYEQYF. The rearrangement joins TRBV6-2 or TRBV6-3 to TRBJ2-7, with 7 bases aligning to TRBD1. This CDR3 has 15 residues. Losses at the gene ends were 5 bases for V and 0 bases for J; bases not matched to a gene: 7. Germline V gene data show CDR1 as MNHEY and CDR2 as SVGEGT.

This chain joins TRBV6-4 and TRBJ2-1; 11 bases line up with TRBD1. Looked up from germline, CDR1 is MRHNA and CDR2 is SNTAGT. CDR3 length equals 16 residues. The V segment lost 4 bases and the J segment 9 bases; nucleotides outside the gene matches: 11. The CDR3 coding sequence is TGTGCCAGCAGTGTAACCGGGACAGGGGGAATTGGTGAGCAGTTCTTC. This gives the protein CASSVTGTGGIGEQFF.

The V and J genes are TRBV30 and TRBJ2-1; D call uncertain. The CDR3 spans 11 residues. CDR1 is GTSNPN and CDR2 is SVGIG in the germline V gene (reference sequence). The V gene lost 3 bases and the J gene lost 2 bases, with 2 bases spanning the gap. CDR3 protein: CAWSAYNEQFF. The CDR3 DNA is TGTGCCTGGAGCGCCTACAATGAGCAGTTCTTC.

A note on this clone: Mismatch with germline at one junction end may stem from a read error. The chain is built from TRBV25-1 and TRBJ2-3; D is possibly TRBD1 (5 bases). CDR1 MGHDK and CDR2 SYGVNS come from the germline V gene. The CDR3 spans 15 residues. The CDR3 DNA is TGTGCCAGCAGGGAATCGACAGTAAGCACAGATACGCAGTATTTT. Residues: CASRESTVSTDTQYF.

The chain carries TRBV6-1 and TRBJ1-3; 7 nucleotides line up with TRBD1. J gave up 4 bases and V 1 base, and 1 base lay outside the gene matches. The CDR3 spans 14 residues. In germline, CDR1 is MNHNS, CDR2 SASEGT. The CDR3 sequence: CASSEDRGGNTIYF. As DNA, the CDR3 is TGTGCCAGCAGTGAAGACAGGGGAGGAAACACCATATATTTT.

CDR3 bases: TGTGCCAGCCTATCCTTAGGCGGGGGCGAGCAGTACTTC. Translated, it gives CASLSLGGGEQYF. The V gene is TRBV12-3 or TRBV12-4, the J gene TRBJ2-7; TRBD2 matches at 7 bases. The CDR3 is made up of 13 amino acids. J was trimmed by 6 bases and V by 8 bases; bases with no gene match: 10.

The chain links TRBV2 to TRBJ2-7, with 9 positions matching TRBD1. V lost 3 bases to trimming and J lost 5 bases; unmatched junction nucleotides: 8. Germline V gives CDR1 SNHLY, CDR2 FYNNEI. The CDR3 has 15 residues. CDR3 DNA sequence: TGTGCCAGCAGTGATGGGACAGGGATGAAGAACGAGCAGTACTTC. It is translated as CASSDGTGMKNEQYF.

A single count supports this clone. This chain uses TRBV30 with TRBJ1-5, with a possible D match to TRBD1 (5 bases). With 0 bases removed from V and 7 bases from J, the gap between germline ends came to 10 bases. This CDR3 spans 13 amino acids. Germline CDR1 is GTSNPN and CDR2 is SVGIG (reference sequence). The CDR3: CAWSVRGRQPQHF. CDR3 nucleotide sequence: TGTGCCTGGAGTGTGCGGGGACGCCAGCCCCAGCATTTT. The variable domain in full, completed from reference TRBV30 and TRBJ1-5, reads SQTIHQWPATLVQPVGSPLSLECTVEGTSNPNLYWYRQAAGRGLQLLFYSVGIGQISSEVPQNLSASRPQDRQFILSSKKLLLSDSGFYLCAWSVRGRQPQHFGDGTRLSIL.

The J gene is TRBJ1-1, the V gene TRBV6-6; TRBD1 agrees at 7 bases. There are 15 residues in the CDR3. CDR1 and CDR2 from the germline V gene are MNHNY and SVGAGI (reference sequence). Trimming cost V 2 bases and J 3 bases; bases outside gene matches: 6. CDR3 in amino acids: CASSYAWDSYTEAFF. The CDR3 coding sequence is TGTGCCAGCAGTTACGCCTGGGACAGTTACACTGAAGCTTTCTTT.